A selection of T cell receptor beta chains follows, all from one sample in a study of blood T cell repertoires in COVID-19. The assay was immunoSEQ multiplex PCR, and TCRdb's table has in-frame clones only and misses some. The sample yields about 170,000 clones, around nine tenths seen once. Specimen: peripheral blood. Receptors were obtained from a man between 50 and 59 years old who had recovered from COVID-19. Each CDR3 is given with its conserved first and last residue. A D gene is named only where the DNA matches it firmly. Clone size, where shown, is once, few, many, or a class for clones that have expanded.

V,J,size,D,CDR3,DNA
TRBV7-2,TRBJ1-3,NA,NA,CASTTDRGNTIYF,TGTGCCAGCACCACGGACAGAGGAAACACCATATATTTT
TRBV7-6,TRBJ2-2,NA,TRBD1,CASSFHLDRVKVSGELFF,TGTGCCAGCAGCTTTCACCTAGACAGGGTCAAGGTCTCCGGGGAGCTGTTTTTT
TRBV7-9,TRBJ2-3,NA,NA,CASPRGSSTDTQYF,TGTGCCAGCCCCCGGGGGTCTAGCACAGATACGCAGTATTTT
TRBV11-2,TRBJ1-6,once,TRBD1,CASSLADRALTLHF,TGTGCCAGCAGCCTGGCGGACAGGGCCTTAACCCTCCACTTT
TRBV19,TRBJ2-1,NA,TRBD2,CASSIRGTSGAYNEQFF,TGTGCCAGTAGTATAAGGGGTACTAGCGGGGCCTACAATGAGCAGTTCTTC
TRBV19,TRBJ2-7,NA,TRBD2,CATSTSGRAYEQYF,TGTGCCACTTCTACTAGCGGGAGGGCCTACGAGCAGTACTTC
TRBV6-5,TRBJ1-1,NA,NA,CASSYMGLSEAFF,TGTGCCAGCAGTTACATGGGCCTTTCTGAAGCTTTCTTT
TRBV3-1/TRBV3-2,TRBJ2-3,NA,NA,CASSPLGEENTDTQYF,TGTGCCAGCAGCCCTTTGGGGGAGGAAAACACAGATACGCAGTATTTT
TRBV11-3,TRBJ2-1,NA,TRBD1,CASSPGDRGQDEQFF,TGTGCCAGCAGCCCGGGGGACAGGGGGCAGGATGAGCAGTTCTTC
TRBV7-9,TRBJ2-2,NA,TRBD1,CASSLGTGIGGELFF,TGTGCCAGCAGCTTAGGGACAGGAATAGGCGGGGAGCTGTTTTTT
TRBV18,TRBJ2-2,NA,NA,CASSFQVGRTGELFF,TGTGCCAGCTCATTTCAAGTAGGGAGAACCGGGGAGCTGTTTTTT
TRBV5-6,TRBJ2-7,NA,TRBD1,CASSAWTGGVRRYEQYF,TGTGCCAGCAGCGCGTGGACAGGGGGCGTCCGTCGCTACGAGCAGTACTTC
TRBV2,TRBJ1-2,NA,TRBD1,CASSPDRVKGYTF,TGTGCCAGCAGTCCGGACAGGGTGAAAGGCTACACCTTC
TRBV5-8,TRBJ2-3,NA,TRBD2,CASSLAGGAHTQYF,TGTGCCAGCAGCTTAGCGGGAGGGGCCCATACGCAGTATTTT
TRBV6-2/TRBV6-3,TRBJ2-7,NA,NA,CASSYSNLDEQYF,TGTGCCAGCAGTTACTCGAACCTAGACGAGCAGTACTTC
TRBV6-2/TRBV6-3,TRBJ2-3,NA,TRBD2,CASSWTSGRTSSTDTQYF,TGTGCCAGCAGCTGGACTAGCGGGAGAACCTCTAGCACAGATACGCAGTATTTT
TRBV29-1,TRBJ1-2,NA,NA,CSVEGSGGYTF,TGCAGCGTTGAAGGTTCGGGAGGCTACACCTTC
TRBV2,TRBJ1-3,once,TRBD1,CASRGPLGTGETGNTIYF,TGTGCCAGCAGAGGACCCCTAGGGACAGGGGAAACTGGAAACACCATATATTTT
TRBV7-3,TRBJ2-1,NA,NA,CASSLLANSYNEQFF,TGTGCCAGCAGCCTATTAGCGAACTCCTACAATGAGCAGTTCTTC
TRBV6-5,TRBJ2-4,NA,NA,CASSYSETGAKNIQYF,TGTGCCAGCAGTTACTCTGAGACGGGAGCCAAAAACATTCAGTACTTC
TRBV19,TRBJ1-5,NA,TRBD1,CASSMGQGRRSNQPQHF,TGTGCCAGTAGTATGGGACAGGGACGTAGGAGCAATCAGCCCCAGCATTTT
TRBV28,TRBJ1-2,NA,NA,CASSLRDYYGYTF,TGTGCCAGCAGTTTAAGGGACTACTATGGCTACACCTTC
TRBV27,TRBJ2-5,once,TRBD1,CASRRQGGQETQYF,TGTGCCAGCAGGCGACAGGGGGGGCAAGAGACCCAGTACTTC
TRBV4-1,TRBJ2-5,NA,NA,CASSPRRTPEETQYF,TGCGCCAGCAGCCCAAGGAGGACCCCAGAGGAGACCCAGTACTTC
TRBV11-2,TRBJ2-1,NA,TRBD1,CASSLMATGRKNEQFF,TGTGCCAGCAGCTTAATGGCGACAGGGCGAAAAAATGAGCAGTTCTTC
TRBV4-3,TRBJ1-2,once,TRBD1,CASSQVAGQGMSWSSYTF,TGCGCCAGCAGCCAAGTGGCGGGACAGGGTATGTCCTGGTCTAGCTACACCTTC
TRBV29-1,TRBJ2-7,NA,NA,CSVKDGGGYEQYF,TGCAGCGTAAAGGACGGAGGAGGTTACGAGCAGTACTTC
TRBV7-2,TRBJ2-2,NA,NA,CASSPGLNTGELFF,TGTGCCAGCAGCCCAGGGTTAAACACCGGGGAGCTGTTTTTT
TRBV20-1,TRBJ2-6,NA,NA,CSASARGAGANVLTF,TGCAGTGCTAGTGCCAGGGGGGCTGGGGCCAACGTCCTGACTTTC
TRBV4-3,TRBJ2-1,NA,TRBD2,CASSQDWRLAEEQFF,TGCGCCAGCAGCCAAGATTGGAGGCTAGCGGAGGAGCAGTTCTTC
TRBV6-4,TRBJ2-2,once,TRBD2,CASSGLAGHTGELFF,TGTGCCAGCAGTGGACTAGCGGGCCACACCGGGGAGCTGTTTTTT
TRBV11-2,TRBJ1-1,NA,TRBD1,CASSKDRRNTEAFF,TGTGCCAGCAGCAAGGACAGGAGGAACACTGAAGCTTTCTTT
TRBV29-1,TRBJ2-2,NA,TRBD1,CSVAGGPNTGELFF,TGCAGCGTTGCAGGGGGTCCGAACACCGGGGAGCTGTTTTTT
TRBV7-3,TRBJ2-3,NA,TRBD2,CASSSSGGAGDTQYF,TGTGCCAGCAGCTCGAGCGGGGGGGCCGGAGATACGCAGTATTTT
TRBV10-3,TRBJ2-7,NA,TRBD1,CAISESGQGGYEQYF,TGTGCCATCAGTGAGTCGGGACAGGGTGGGTACGAGCAGTACTTC
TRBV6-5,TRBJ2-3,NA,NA,CASSYPGTDTQYF,TGTGCCAGCAGTTATCCGGGCACAGATACGCAGTATTTT
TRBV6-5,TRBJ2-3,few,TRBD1,CASTTGKRTDTQYF,TGTGCCAGCACGACAGGGAAGAGGACAGATACGCAGTATTTT
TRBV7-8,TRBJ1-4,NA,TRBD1,CASSSASGQGNEKLFF,TGTGCCAGCAGCTCAGCCTCCGGACAGGGGAATGAAAAACTGTTTTTT
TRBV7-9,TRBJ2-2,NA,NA,CASSAFLRDSSTGELFF,TGTGCCAGCAGCGCGTTTTTGAGAGACTCCTCCACCGGGGAGCTGTTTTTT
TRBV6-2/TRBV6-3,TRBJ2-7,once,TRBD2,CASSRLAGAAYEQYF,TGTGCCAGCAGTAGACTAGCGGGGGCCGCCTACGAGCAGTACTTC